The text below deals with one T cell receptor (beta chain). This receptor's antigen is unknown. Base qualities are not recorded, but no much larger clone differs from it by a single base. The data were taken from a study of CD4 T cell repertoires in COVID-19 (dated by TCRdb to about 2021). A note on the overall study: To analyze cross-reactivity, CFSE-low cells were expanded with IL-2 for under 13 days and then labeled again and restimulated with spike proteins from other coronaviruses. In a few recovered individuals, the researchers analyzed the TCR Vbeta repertoire of SARS-CoV-2-reactive T cells at the subset level. The study characterized naturally processed CD4+ T cell responses to SARS-CoV-2 spike and nucleoprotein in COVID-19-recovered individuals, using TCR Vbeta sequencing to assess clonal composition. The investigation overall reported the following: Between roughly 6 and 26% of SARS-CoV-2 clonotypes were also detected in SARS-CoV and/or HKU1 spike-stimulated secondary cultures, consistent with cross-reactivity. Several of the most expanded SARS-CoV-2-reactive clonotypes were present in two or all three memory subsets, which suggests intraclonal diversification.

The time point label of this sample denotes: sample from a COVID-19-recovered individual after infection. The donors were patients who had recovered from mild-to-severe COVID-19. Memory T cell samples that were not cultured went straight to sequencing right after ex vivo isolation. From peripheral blood mononuclear cells, the researchers isolated CD4+ total memory, central memory, effector memory and circulating T follicular helper cells. The library was obtained by the immunoSEQ multiplex PCR assay. Turning to the authors' computational methods: The Chao-Jaccard similarity index and the number of shared clonotypes were used to measure repertoire overlap between subsets. The table comes from immuneACCESS by way of TCRdb, which keeps in-frame sequences with V and J called. Part of the clones is missing from these tables; in studies checked, under half for an unresolved V gene and the rest for unknown reasons. Clonal size and the V and J genes are those of that table, whereas D and trimming came from the DNA. This sample lists about 75,000 clones; 83% were detected once. The top ten constitute approximately 0.6% of the sample.

The cysteine opens and the phenylalanine closes a CDR3 of 11 amino acids. Only CDR3 DNA is held: 33 bases, read in frame from base 1. According to the germline V gene, CDR1 reads MGHDK and CDR2 reads SYGVNS. V is cut by 3 bases and J by 11 bases, and the space between the germline ends is 8 bases. The origin of this receptor is a human donor who had COVID-19. Rearrangement joined TRBV25-1 to TRBJ1-5, and possibly TRBD1, on 5 matching bases. Sequenced here: CD4+ T cells from peripheral blood, sampled after recovery from COVID-19. CDR3 region: CASSEGGTQHF. The nucleotide sequence is TGTGCCAGCAGTGAGGGGGGGACCCAGCATTTT.